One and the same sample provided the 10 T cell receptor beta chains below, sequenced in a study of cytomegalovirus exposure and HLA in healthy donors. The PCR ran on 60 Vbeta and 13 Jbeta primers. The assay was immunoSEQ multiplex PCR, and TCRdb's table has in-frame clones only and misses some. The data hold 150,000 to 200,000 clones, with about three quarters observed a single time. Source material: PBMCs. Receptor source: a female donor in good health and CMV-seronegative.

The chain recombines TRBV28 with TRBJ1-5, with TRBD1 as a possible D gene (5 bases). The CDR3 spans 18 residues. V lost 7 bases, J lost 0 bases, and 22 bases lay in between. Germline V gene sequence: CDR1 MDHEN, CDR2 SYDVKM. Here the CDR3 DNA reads TGTGCCAGCACTACCGGGACTAAGTTTAAGTATAGCAATCAGCCCCAGCATTTT. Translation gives CASTTGTKFKYSNQPQHF.

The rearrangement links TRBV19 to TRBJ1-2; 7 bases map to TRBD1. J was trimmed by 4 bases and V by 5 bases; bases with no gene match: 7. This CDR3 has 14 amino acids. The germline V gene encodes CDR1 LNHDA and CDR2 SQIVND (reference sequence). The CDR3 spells CASSPQGEGYGYTF. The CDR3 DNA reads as TGTGCCAGTAGTCCCCAGGGGGAAGGCTATGGCTACACCTTC. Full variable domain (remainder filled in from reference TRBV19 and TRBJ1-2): DGGITQSPKYLFRKEGQNVTLSCEQNLNHDAMYWYRQDPGQGLRLIYYSQIVNDFQKGDIAEGYSVSREKKESFPLTVTSAQKNPTAFYLCASSPQGEGYGYTFGSGTRLTVV.

The CDR3 bases are TGTGCCAGCAGCTTGGTTGGTAGCGGGAGGTATACGCAGTATTTT. It translates to CASSLVGSGRYTQYF. V usage is TRBV5-4 and J usage is TRBJ2-3; 10 positions match TRBD2. Unmatched junction bases numbered 5, after V lost 0 bases and J lost 7 bases. Looked up from germline, CDR1 is SGHNT and CDR2 is YYREEE (reference sequence). This CDR3 spans 15 amino acids.

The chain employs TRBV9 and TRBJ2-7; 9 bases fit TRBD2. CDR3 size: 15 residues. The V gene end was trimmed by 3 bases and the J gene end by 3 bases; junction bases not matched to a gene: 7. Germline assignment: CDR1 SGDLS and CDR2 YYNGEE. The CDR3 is CASSALERGVYEQYF. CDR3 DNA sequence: TGTGCCAGCAGCGCCCTGGAGCGGGGGGTCTACGAGCAGTACTTC.

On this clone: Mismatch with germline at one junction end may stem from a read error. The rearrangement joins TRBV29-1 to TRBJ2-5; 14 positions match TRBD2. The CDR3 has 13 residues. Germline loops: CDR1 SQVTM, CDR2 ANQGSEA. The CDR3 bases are TGCAGCGTTGATCGGGGACTAGCGGGAGCTAAGGACTTC. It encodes CSVDRGLAGAKDF.

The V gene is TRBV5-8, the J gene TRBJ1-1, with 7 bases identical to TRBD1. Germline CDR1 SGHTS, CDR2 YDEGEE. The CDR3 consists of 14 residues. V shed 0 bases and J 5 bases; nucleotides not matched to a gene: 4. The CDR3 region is CASSLEPGGTEAFF. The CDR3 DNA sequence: TGTGCCAGCAGCTTGGAACCAGGGGGGACTGAAGCTTTCTTT.

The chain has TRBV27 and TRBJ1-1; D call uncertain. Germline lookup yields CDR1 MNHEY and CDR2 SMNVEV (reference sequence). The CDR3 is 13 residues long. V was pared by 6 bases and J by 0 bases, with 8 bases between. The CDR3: CASSIVVNTEAFF. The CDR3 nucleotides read TGTGCCAGCAGCATCGTAGTGAACACTGAAGCTTTCTTT.

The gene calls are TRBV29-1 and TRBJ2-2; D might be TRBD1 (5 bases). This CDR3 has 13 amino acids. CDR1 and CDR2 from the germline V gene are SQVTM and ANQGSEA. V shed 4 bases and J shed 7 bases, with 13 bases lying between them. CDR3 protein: CSVVVGASGELFF. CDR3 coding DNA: TGCAGCGTTGTGGTAGGGGCGAGCGGGGAGCTGTTTTTT.

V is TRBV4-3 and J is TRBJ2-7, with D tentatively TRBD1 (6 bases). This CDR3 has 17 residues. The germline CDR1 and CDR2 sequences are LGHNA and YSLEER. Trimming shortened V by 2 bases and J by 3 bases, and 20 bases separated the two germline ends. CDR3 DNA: TGCGCCAGCAGCCAAACCTTAGGGGGACCCAAAGGCTACGAGCAGTACTTC. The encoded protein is CASSQTLGGPKGYEQYF.

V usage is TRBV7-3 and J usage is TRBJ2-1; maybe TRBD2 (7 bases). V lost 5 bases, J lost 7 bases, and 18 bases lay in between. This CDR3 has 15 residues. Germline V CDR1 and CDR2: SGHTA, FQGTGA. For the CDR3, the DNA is TGTGCCAGCAGCCAGGCGGGGGCGCGGTCTAATGAGCAGTTCTTC. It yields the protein CASSQAGARSNEQFF.